The present entry profiles one T cell receptor beta chain with its context. The data belong to a study of blood T cell repertoires in COVID-19. At the level of the study: Acute and convalescent COVID-19 specimens originated in the United States, Italy and Spain.

Seattle's cohort entered during active infection and was followed longitudinally. Original processing notes: Nucleated cell number was recorded as an estimate derived from reference gene primer amplification. Measured with immunoSEQ multiplex PCR; TCRdb has only the in-frame clones, and not every one. The V and J calls and clone size come from that table; D and trimming were worked out from the DNA. The data show approximately 180,000 clones, about 83% seen once. From germline, CDR1 is MDHEN and CDR2 SYDVKM. The CDR3 loop spans 14 amino acids. Deletions cut 3 bases from V and 4 bases from J, with 13 bases between.

The source is a person aged 65 to 85 with COVID-19, enrolled during active disease. Material: peripheral blood. This chain uses TRBV28 with TRBJ2-7; the D gene is possibly TRBD2 (6 bases). The CDR3 reads CASSLRDSRYEQYF. The CDR3 DNA follows: TGTGCCAGCAGTTTGAGGGACTCACGTTACGAGCAGTACTTC.